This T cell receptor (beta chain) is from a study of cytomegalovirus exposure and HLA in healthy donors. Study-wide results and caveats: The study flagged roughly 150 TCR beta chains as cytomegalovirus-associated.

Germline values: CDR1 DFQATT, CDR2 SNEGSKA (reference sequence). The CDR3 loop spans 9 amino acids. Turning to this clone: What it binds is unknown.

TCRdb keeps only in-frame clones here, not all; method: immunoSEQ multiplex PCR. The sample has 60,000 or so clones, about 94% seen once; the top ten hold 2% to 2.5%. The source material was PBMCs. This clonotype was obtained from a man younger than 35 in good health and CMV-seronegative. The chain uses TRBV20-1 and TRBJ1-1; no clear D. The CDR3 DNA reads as TGCAGCCGCCCTAGTGAGGCTTTCTTT. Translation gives CSRPSEAFF.